One and the same sample provided the 2 T cell receptor beta chains below, sequenced in a study of OX40 agonist ivuxolimab in advanced cancers. Clones were sequenced by immunoSEQ multiplex PCR, and TCRdb holds only the in-frame ones, with some missing. The sample has about 57,000 clones, 75% to 85% seen once. Sequenced material: CD4+ or CD8+ T cells sorted from blood, taken in a trial of the OX40 agonist ivuxolimab. Every receptor here comes from an adult with an advanced solid tumor such as melanoma, head and neck, liver or kidney cancer.

The V gene is TRBV6-5, the J gene TRBJ1-5; a weak D match, TRBD1 (5 bases). Germline V CDR1 and CDR2: MNHEY, SVGAGI. Trimming took 6 bases from V and 4 from J, leaving 10 bases between them. The CDR3 runs to 13 residues. CDR3: CASSRGTNQPQHF. CDR3 sequence (DNA): TGTGCCAGCAGCCGGGGGACTAATCAGCCCCAGCATTTT.

The chain uses TRBV6-1 and TRBJ2-1; the D gene is possibly TRBD2 (5 bases). CDR3 length: 13 amino acids. Trimming left V 6 bases short and J 8 bases short, with 14 bases between. Germline-derived CDR1 and CDR2 are MNHNS and SASEGT. As DNA, the CDR3 is TGTGCCAGCAGCCTTGGGAGTAGGTATGAGCAGTTCTTC. This translates into CASSLGSRYEQFF.